This TCR beta chain was identified during a study of blood T cell repertoires in COVID-19. Study overall: Acute-phase and convalescent COVID-19 samples originated in the United States, Italy and Spain. Sample material is recorded as cDNA or gDNA derived from T cells, B-cell-depleted T cells, or PBMCs.

Authors' processing steps: Amplification of reference gene primers was used by the study to estimate nucleated cell counts. Assay used: immunoSEQ multiplex PCR; TCRdb lists only in-frame clones, some missing. The V and J calls and the clone size are those of that table, but D and trimming were determined from the DNA. The sample holds 30,000 to 45,000 clones, 88% seen once. This CDR3 region has 14 residues. Germline V gene lookup returns CDR1 SGHAT and CDR2 FQNNGV. V gave up 6 bases and J gave up 2 bases, with 13 bases separating them. The sample consisted of peripheral blood. This clonotype originated in a man in his sixties with active COVID-19. V gene TRBV11-2 combines with J gene TRBJ1-2; weak D call: TRBD1 (6 bases). The CDR3: CASSPTGLNYGYTF. CDR3 nucleotide sequence: TGTGCCAGCAGTCCCACAGGGCTCAACTATGGCTACACCTTC.